Reported below is one TCR beta chain. The clone's antigen remains unknown. No base quality information exists; no much larger clone differs at one position. The CDR1 and CDR2 encoded by the germline V gene are SGHTA and FQGNSA. V and J are trimmed by 5 bases and 8 bases, and the gene matches miss 9 bases of the junction. From its cysteine to its phenylalanine, the CDR3 spans 15 amino acids. Of all the DNA, just the CDR3 is kept, 45 bases in frame from base 1. Each collaborating institution followed its own protocols to collect whole blood in K2EDTA tubes. Collaborator samples were shipped for TCRbeta analysis as frozen whole blood, isolated PBMCs, or DNA extracted from either sample type. This entry comes from a study of blood T cell repertoires in COVID-19 (dated by TCRdb to 2020 to 2022). In terms of the full investigation: Samples from collaborators originated in the United States, Italy and Spain and spanned both the acute and convalescent phases of COVID-19. The prospective study material was composed of cDNA or gDNA derived from T cells, B-cell-depleted T cells, or PBMCs. The dataset comprised deeply sampled blood TCRbeta repertoires from subjects exposed to, actively infected with, or recovered from COVID-19. The repertoires were released in a freely available public database intended as a resource for research on the immune response to SARS-CoV-2. The samples were drawn from the first 160 participants of the ongoing ImmuneRACE study and from 1,254 subjects provided by 6 global collaborators. The sample metadata nearly always contained a de-identified subject ID, COVID-19 status, age in years and sex. Where HLA class I and class II types were available, the types were taken from metadata supplied by the sample provider, not from assay-based typing.

The immunoSEQ Assay, a bias-controlled multiplex PCR, was used to amplify TCRbeta CDR3 regions from genomic DNA. Under the source paper's analysis protocol: Within the assay, amplification of reference gene primers was used to estimate how many nucleated cells each sample contained. Sequence reads were collapsed and filtered to measure the absolute abundance of every unique TCRbeta CDR3 rearrangement. For each sample, productive Simpson clonality was calculated as the square root of Simpson's diversity index over productive rearrangements. TCRdb holds this immuneACCESS table with in-frame rearrangements only. Some clones are missing; in checked studies, unresolved V genes explain under half, and the rest has no known cause. V, J and clone size are taken as reported in that table, and D and trimming were inferred from the DNA itself. Within this sample are 90,000 to 140,000 clones, with 81% of them counted one time only. The ten most abundant clones make up 8% to 9.5% of the sample.

Broader findings and caveats from the paper: Clinical and demographic metadata were provided uncurated, with the amount varying by source and participant.

This receptor was identified in a woman aged 70-85 years with acute or convalescent COVID-19. This chain joins TRBV7-2 to TRBJ2-1; 10 central nucleotides agree with TRBD2. The material sequenced was peripheral blood. The DNA reads TGTGCCAGCAGCGTGAGCGGGGGGGCCTGGGATGAGCAGTTCTTC. Translated, it reads CASSVSGGAWDEQFF.